This T cell receptor (beta chain) was captured by sequencing in a study of PD-L1 blockade in urothelial cancer. Study details: Between 0 and 3 prior chemotherapy regimens had been given to patients. Analyses used blood from 3 weeks (second dose) and 6 weeks after treatment start. Findings of the study overall: Expansion of tumor-associated blood clones at 3 weeks was greater in durable-benefit patients.

On this clone: What it recognizes is unknown.

Losses at the gene ends were 5 bases for V and 1 base for J; bases not matched to a gene: 9. This CDR3 region has 16 residues. CDR1 and CDR2 from the germline V gene are SGHAT and FQNNGV. Clones were sequenced by immunoSEQ multiplex PCR, and TCRdb holds only the in-frame ones, with some missing. The data contain about 86,000 clones, roughly 84% of them seen just once; the ten biggest clones take up roughly an eighth. As for time point: pretreatment peripheral blood. This TCR came from a man aged 55 to 69 with urothelial cancer. The starting material was PBMCs, obtained around atezolizumab (anti-PD-L1) treatment. V and J are TRBV11-2 and TRBJ2-7; 9 bases are a match to TRBD1. Written as DNA, the CDR3 is TGTGCCAGCAGCACCGTACAGGGGGCCCGGTCCTACGAGCAGTACTTC. Protein: CASSTVQGARSYEQYF.